This T cell receptor beta chain stems from a study of response to subunit inactivated influenza vaccine (dated by TCRdb to 2016 to 2018). Study-wide context: To follow how T cells responded to a trivalent subunit inactivated influenza vaccine, the researchers relied on deep quantitative profiling of the T cell receptor repertoire.

The library was generated by RT-PCR. The sequencer was an Illumina HiSeq 2500. The public reads were reprocessed in TCRdb via fastp at Q25 and MiXCR, keeping in-frame beta chains. Entries that share a CDR3 protein sequence are merged under the most common genes and DNA. A total of more than 500,000 distinct CDR3 sequences appear in this sample, roughly 12% of them only once. Jointly, the top ten make up around 10% of the sample. What the study reported, not specific to this receptor: The authors suggested that each seasonal influenza vaccination may recruit only a limited number of new T cells.

This clonotype came up a few times. What this receptor recognizes is not known. The sample holds no much larger clone one base away, and base qualities are not on file. The sample also formed part of further work on T cells expressing NK-cell markers. The second study reports: TCR beta cDNA libraries were made by 5'RACE template switching that added a universal primer site and unique molecular identifiers. TCR beta-chain repertoires were profiled in sorted CD3+CD56+NKG2C+, CD3+CD56+NKG2C- and CD3+CD56-NKG2C+ T-cell subsets from seven or eight donors. Of the eight sequenced donors, seven were found to be HCMV-seropositive and one was found to be HCMV-seronegative. To restrict sorting to alphabetaTCR-expressing T cells, an anti-gammadeltaTCR antibody was added in several experiments. In more than five donors, the dominant CD3+CD56+NKG2C+ clonotypes were found to rank among the top 10 CD8+ clonotypes and to make up roughly 1.0-7.0% of CD8+ T cells. Those dominant clonotypes were again the most abundant among CD3+CD56-NKG2C+ cells in a few donors, at 28.3-60.1%. Whether the expanded NKG2C-expressing T cell clones were specific for HCMV antigens remained unclear. All eight donors whose samples were sequenced were randomly selected healthy volunteers, three of them men and five women. A commercial ELISA kit detecting HCMV-specific IgG in serum was used to determine HCMV serostatus. Ficoll density gradient centrifugation was used to isolate peripheral blood mononuclear cells from blood. For six donors, bulk peripheral blood T-cell repertoires were also sequenced from unsorted PBMC. cDNA synthesis was primed from the TCR beta constant segment, followed by two successive PCR amplification steps. Sequencing of the libraries produced 2 x 150 bp reads on Illumina HiSeq 2000/2500, MiSeq or NextSeq. Reads were demultiplexed and grouped by UMI with MIGEC, and clonotypes were assembled and quantified with MiTCR. To exclude erroneous sequences, any TCR cDNA sequence not supported by at least two reads was discarded. Downstream repertoire analysis used the tcR package, and clonotypes were matched across fractions by CDR3 nucleotide sequence plus V segment. VDJmatch was used to annotate antigen specificity against VDJdb, with one amino acid substitution in CDR3 permitted.

This clonotype originated in a middle-aged man who received an inactivated influenza vaccine. Donor details come from another sample of the same person, matched by shared clones. The sequenced sample was PBMCs from blood, obtained on the day of vaccination.

CDR3 sequence: CASSYSNAFGELFF. The DNA sequence reads TGTGCCAGCAGTTACTCCAACGCATTCGGGGAGCTGTTTTTT. The chain uses TRBV6-5 and TRBJ2-2; confidence is insufficient to name the D gene. As encoded in the germline V gene, CDR1 is MNHEY while CDR2 is SVGAGI. V loses 0 bases of germline sequence and J loses 7 bases, and the interval between the two ends is 9 bases. Its CDR3 holds 14 amino acids, cysteine through phenylalanine. Left in the record is the CDR3 DNA by itself, 42 bases read in frame from the first base.